This T cell receptor beta chain was documented in a study of cytomegalovirus exposure and HLA in healthy donors. 60 Vbeta and 13 Jbeta primers were used in PCR. Data came from immunoSEQ multiplex PCR; TCRdb stores just in-frame clones and leaves some out. The sample holds 93,000 or so clones, more than 75% seen once. V lost 4 bases to trimming and J lost 4 bases, with 14 bases between them. The CDR3 covers 14 residues. Germline V gene lookup returns CDR1 SGDLS and CDR2 YYNGEE. This receptor was taken from a woman under 30 in good health and CMV-seropositive. J is TRBJ2-5 and V is TRBV9, with D possibly TRBD1 on 6 matching bases. The sequenced sample was PBMCs. The CDR3 sequence: CASSRWAGAETQYF. CDR3 nucleotide sequence: TGTGCCAGCAGCCGATGGGCAGGGGCAGAGACCCAGTACTTC.